These T cell receptor beta chains were read from a single sample in a study of T cell responses to AZD1222 COVID-19 vaccine. Sequencing was performed with immunoSEQ multiplex PCR; in TCRdb, only in-frame clones are kept and a portion is missing. This table has 72,000 or so clones, 80% to 90% appearing once. The source was peripheral blood, collected 28 days after the second AZD1222 dose. The receptor source for this set is an adult who received the AZD1222 COVID-19 vaccine. CDR3s include the opening cysteine and the closing phenylalanine or tryptophan. Each record gives: V gene, D gene, J gene, CDR3 length, clone size, CDR3 protein, CDR3 DNA. The D gene is left open where the match is weak. The size field is filled for only some rows; it gives once, few, many or a size class.

v_gene: TRBV9
d_gene: TRBD1
j_gene: TRBJ1-2
len: 15
abundance: NA
CDR3aa: CASSVGDRANYGYTF
CDR3nt: TGTGCCAGCAGCGTAGGGGACAGAGCTAACTATGGCTACACCTTC

v_gene: TRBV7-9
d_gene: NA
j_gene: TRBJ1-3
len: 13
abundance: NA
CDR3aa: CASSSVIGNTIYF
CDR3nt: TGTGCCAGCAGCTCAGTAATTGGAAACACCATATATTTT

v_gene: TRBV5-4
d_gene: NA
j_gene: TRBJ2-2
len: 14
abundance: NA
CDR3aa: CASSLAIDTGELFF
CDR3nt: TGTGCCAGCAGCTTAGCGATTGACACCGGGGAGCTGTTTTTT

v_gene: TRBV7-9
d_gene: NA
j_gene: TRBJ2-3
len: 13
abundance: NA
CDR3aa: CASSPIRTDTQYF
CDR3nt: TGTGCCAGCAGCCCCATTAGGACAGATACGCAGTATTTT

v_gene: TRBV5-1
d_gene: NA
j_gene: TRBJ2-3
len: 16
abundance: NA
CDR3aa: CASSGRPRISTDTQYF
CDR3nt: TGCGCCAGCAGCGGACGCCCCCGGATTAGCACAGATACGCAGTATTTT

v_gene: TRBV18
d_gene: TRBD1
j_gene: TRBJ1-2
len: 14
abundance: NA
CDR3aa: CASSPTGAEYGYTF
CDR3nt: TGTGCCAGCTCACCGACAGGGGCCGAATATGGCTACACCTTC

v_gene: TRBV6-5
d_gene: NA
j_gene: TRBJ1-2
len: 13
abundance: once
CDR3aa: CASSWVANYGYTF
CDR3nt: TGTGCCAGCAGTTGGGTAGCTAACTATGGCTACACCTTC

v_gene: TRBV27
d_gene: NA
j_gene: TRBJ2-7
len: 13
abundance: NA
CDR3aa: CASSLGPGNEQYF
CDR3nt: TGTGCCAGCAGTTTAGGGCCCGGAAACGAGCAGTACTTC

v_gene: TRBV6-2/TRBV6-3
d_gene: NA
j_gene: TRBJ2-5
len: 15
abundance: once
CDR3aa: CASSYESDLQETQYF
CDR3nt: TGTGCCAGCAGTTACGAGAGCGACCTACAAGAGACCCAGTACTTC

v_gene: TRBV28
d_gene: TRBD1
j_gene: TRBJ2-7
len: 14
abundance: NA
CDR3aa: CASSLFGTVIEQYF
CDR3nt: TGTGCCAGCAGTTTATTCGGGACAGTCATCGAGCAGTACTTC

v_gene: TRBV10-1
d_gene: NA
j_gene: TRBJ2-3
len: 14
abundance: once
CDR3aa: CASSDGPVTDTQYF
CDR3nt: TGCGCCAGCAGTGATGGGCCAGTCACAGATACGCAGTATTTT

v_gene: TRBV7-9
d_gene: NA
j_gene: TRBJ2-1
len: 11
abundance: NA
CDR3aa: CASRGEYEQFF
CDR3nt: TGTGCCAGCCGGGGAGAATATGAGCAGTTCTTC

v_gene: TRBV9
d_gene: NA
j_gene: TRBJ1-5
len: 14
abundance: NA
CDR3aa: CASGLWDSNQPQHF
CDR3nt: TGTGCCAGCGGGTTGTGGGATAGCAATCAGCCCCAGCATTTT

v_gene: TRBV7-2
d_gene: TRBD1
j_gene: TRBJ1-2
len: 14
abundance: NA
CDR3aa: CASSLVGQGANYTF
CDR3nt: TGTGCCAGCAGCTTAGTAGGACAGGGGGCGAACTACACCTTC

v_gene: TRBV27
d_gene: NA
j_gene: TRBJ1-2
len: 12
abundance: NA
CDR3aa: CASGGQRYGYTF
CDR3nt: TGTGCCAGCGGTGGACAGCGCTATGGCTACACCTTC

v_gene: TRBV6-5
d_gene: NA
j_gene: TRBJ1-2
len: 14
abundance: NA
CDR3aa: CASSYDRNNYGYTF
CDR3nt: TGTGCCAGCAGTTACGACAGAAATAACTATGGCTACACCTTC

v_gene: TRBV6-6
d_gene: NA
j_gene: TRBJ2-7
len: 12
abundance: NA
CDR3aa: CASRSARYEQYF
CDR3nt: TGTGCCAGCAGATCCGCTCGCTACGAGCAGTACTTC

v_gene: TRBV11-3
d_gene: NA
j_gene: TRBJ1-2
len: 13
abundance: NA
CDR3aa: CASTPGPRGGYTF
CDR3nt: TGTGCCAGCACCCCAGGGCCAAGGGGGGGCTACACCTTC

v_gene: TRBV15
d_gene: NA
j_gene: TRBJ2-7
len: 17
abundance: NA
CDR3aa: CATSRDGGELGHYEQYF
CDR3nt: TGTGCCACCAGCAGAGATGGCGGGGAGCTCGGCCACTACGAGCAGTACTTC

v_gene: TRBV7-9
d_gene: NA
j_gene: TRBJ1-1
len: 13
abundance: once
CDR3aa: CASSLESVAEAFF
CDR3nt: TGTGCCAGCAGCTTAGAATCGGTGGCTGAAGCTTTCTTT

v_gene: TRBV5-6
d_gene: TRBD1
j_gene: TRBJ2-7
len: 16
abundance: NA
CDR3aa: CASSNFVRTGTYEQYF
CDR3nt: TGTGCCAGCAGCAATTTCGTCAGGACAGGCACCTACGAGCAGTACTTC

v_gene: TRBV11-1
d_gene: NA
j_gene: TRBJ1-6
len: 12
abundance: NA
CDR3aa: CASSLSGSPLHF
CDR3nt: TGTGCCAGCAGCTTATCTGGGTCGCCCCTCCACTTT

v_gene: TRBV12-5
d_gene: NA
j_gene: TRBJ2-1
len: 12
abundance: once
CDR3aa: CASGPWDNEQFF
CDR3nt: TGTGCTAGTGGTCCATGGGACAATGAGCAGTTCTTC

v_gene: TRBV11-3
d_gene: NA
j_gene: TRBJ2-3
len: 15
abundance: NA
CDR3aa: CASSSRGPGEDTQYF
CDR3nt: TGTGCCAGCAGCTCCCGGGGGCCGGGGGAGGATACGCAGTATTTT

v_gene: TRBV5-4
d_gene: TRBD2
j_gene: TRBJ2-3
len: 15
abundance: NA
CDR3aa: CASSLLAGGTDTQYF
CDR3nt: TGTGCCAGCAGCCTCCTAGCGGGAGGCACAGATACGCAGTATTTT

v_gene: TRBV7-8
d_gene: NA
j_gene: TRBJ2-4
len: 12
abundance: NA
CDR3aa: CASSLLGGIQYF
CDR3nt: TGTGCCAGCAGCCTTCTGGGAGGCATTCAGTACTTC

v_gene: TRBV30
d_gene: NA
j_gene: TRBJ2-7
len: 11
abundance: NA
CDR3aa: CAWSERAEQYF
CDR3nt: TGTGCCTGGAGTGAAAGGGCCGAGCAGTACTTC

v_gene: TRBV5-4
d_gene: NA
j_gene: TRBJ1-2
len: 14
abundance: once
CDR3aa: CASSLDGANYGYTF
CDR3nt: TGTGCCAGCAGCTTGGACGGAGCTAACTATGGCTACACCTTC

v_gene: TRBV3-1/TRBV3-2
d_gene: NA
j_gene: TRBJ2-7
len: 14
abundance: NA
CDR3aa: CASSQALVSYEQYF
CDR3nt: TGTGCCAGCAGCCAAGCCCTGGTCTCCTACGAGCAGTACTTC

v_gene: TRBV6-5
d_gene: NA
j_gene: TRBJ1-6
len: 13
abundance: NA
CDR3aa: CASGSVNNSPLHF
CDR3nt: TGTGCCAGCGGCTCCGTCAATAATTCACCCCTCCACTTT

v_gene: TRBV10-3
d_gene: NA
j_gene: TRBJ1-3
len: 15
abundance: few
CDR3aa: CAISEGGNSGNTIYF
CDR3nt: TGTGCCATCAGTGAGGGCGGCAACTCTGGAAACACCATATATTTT

v_gene: TRBV11-2
d_gene: NA
j_gene: TRBJ2-5
len: 16
abundance: once
CDR3aa: CASSLRGGISQETQYF
CDR3nt: TGTGCCAGCAGCCTCCGAGGTGGTATCAGTCAAGAGACCCAGTACTTC

v_gene: TRBV16
d_gene: NA
j_gene: TRBJ1-2
len: 15
abundance: NA
CDR3aa: CASSDPGDSFYGYTF
CDR3nt: TGTGCCAGCAGTGATCCGGGAGACAGCTTCTATGGCTACACCTTC